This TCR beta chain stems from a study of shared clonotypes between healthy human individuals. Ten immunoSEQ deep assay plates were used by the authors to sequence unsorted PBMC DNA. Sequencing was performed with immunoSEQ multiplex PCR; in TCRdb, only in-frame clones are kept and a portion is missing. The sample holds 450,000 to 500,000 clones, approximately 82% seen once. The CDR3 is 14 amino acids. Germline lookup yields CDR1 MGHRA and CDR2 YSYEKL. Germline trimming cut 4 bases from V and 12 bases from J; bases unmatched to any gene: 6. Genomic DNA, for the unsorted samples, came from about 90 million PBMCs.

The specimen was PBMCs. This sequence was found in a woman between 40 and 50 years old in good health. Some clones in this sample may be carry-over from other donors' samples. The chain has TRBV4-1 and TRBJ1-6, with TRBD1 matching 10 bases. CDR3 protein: CASSPRDRGVPLHF. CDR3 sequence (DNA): TGCGCCAGCAGCCCCCGGGACAGGGGTGTACCCCTCCACTTT.